This T cell receptor (beta chain) stems from a study of T cell changes during pregnancy in multiple sclerosis. Method: immunoSEQ multiplex PCR; TCRdb's copy keeps in-frame clones and lacks some. The sample has around 57,000 clones, about 90% seen once. The TCR sequence derives from a female donor in good health, enrolled as a control in a pregnancy study. The input for sequencing was peripheral blood, taken in the third trimester of pregnancy.

The chain's CDR3 is CASSVSLVSRGTGELFF. CDR3 sequence (DNA): TGTGCCAGCAGCGTCTCCTTAGTCAGTCGGGGAACCGGGGAGCTGTTTTTT. The genes are TRBV9 and TRBJ2-2, with a weak D call TRBD2 (5 bases). Germline V gene lookup returns CDR1 SGDLS and CDR2 YYNGEE. The CDR3 consists of 17 residues. V was trimmed by 2 bases and J by 5 bases, leaving 19 bases between them.